This TCR beta chain comes out of a study of cytomegalovirus exposure and HLA in healthy donors. The PCR used 60 Vbeta and 13 Jbeta primers. The table came from immunoSEQ multiplex PCR; TCRdb's copy has only in-frame clones and leaves some out. The sample has 140,000 to 150,000 clones, about 64% seen once. Germline CDR1 is MDHEN and CDR2 is SYDVKM. The CDR3 spans 17 residues. Trimming cost V 6 bases and J 2 bases; bases outside gene matches: 12. The TCR comes from a man between 60 and 75 years old in good health and CMV-seronegative. Sequenced sample: PBMCs. This chain uses TRBV28 with TRBJ2-5; TRBD2 aligns across 10 bases. The CDR3 loop reads CASRLAGAEWAQETQYF. The CDR3, as DNA: TGTGCCAGCAGGCTAGCGGGAGCCGAATGGGCACAAGAGACCCAGTACTTC.